This TCR beta chain was profiled in a study of shared clonotypes between healthy human individuals. Points from the study as a whole: Genetic and exposure-history diversity was limited by the few donors. Larger estimated richness was generally seen in naive subsets than in memory subsets.

Turning to this clone: Antigen specificity is unknown.

Trimming cost V 4 bases and J 0 bases, with 14 bases left between them. The CDR3 sequence is 15 residues long. Looked up from germline, CDR1 is SGHDT and CDR2 is YYEEEE. Deep was the level at which the assay was run. An approximately 200 ng quantity of DNA, 29,000 or so T cell genomes, went into the sorted-subset replicate PCRs. Sequencing used immunoSEQ multiplex PCR; TCRdb keeps in-frame clones, though not all of them. The data hold more than 400,000 clones, with 90% to 96% observed a single time. The rearrangement links TRBV5-6 to TRBJ2-7, with D tentatively TRBD2 (5 bases). The sequence derives from a woman aged 25 to 45 in good health. The specimen was naive CD4+ T cells sorted from blood. As to subset: CD45RA+ positively selected. CDR3 in amino acids: CASSRTGIISYEQYF. Written as DNA, the CDR3 is TGTGCCAGCAGCCGAACCGGGATTATCTCCTACGAGCAGTACTTC.